This TCR beta chain was profiled in a study of control samples from healthy donors and cancer patients. Data came from immunoSEQ multiplex PCR; TCRdb stores just in-frame clones and leaves some out. This table has 190,000 or so clones, roughly 91% appearing once. The germline V gene encodes CDR1 SNHLY and CDR2 FYNNEI. The CDR3 loop spans 16 amino acids. V was pared by 4 bases and J by 2 bases, with 17 bases between. The specimen sequenced was blood. The origin of this receptor is a man younger than 30 in good health. This chain joins TRBV2 and TRBJ1-2; perhaps TRBD1 as D (6 bases). CDR3 in DNA: TGTGCCAGCAGTGTTCAGGGGCCGAGATCAAACTATGGCTACACCTTC. Translated, it gives CASSVQGPRSNYGYTF. Based on the CDR3 plus reference TRBV2 and TRBJ1-2, the full variable domain is EPEVTQTPSHQVTQMGQEVILRCVPISNHLYFYWYRQILGQKVEFLVSFYNNEISEKSEIFDDQFSVERPDGSNFTLKIRSTKLEDSAMYFCASSVQGPRSNYGYTFGSGTRLTVV.